A selection of T cell receptor beta chains follows, all from one sample in a study of cytomegalovirus exposure and HLA in healthy donors. The assay was immunoSEQ multiplex PCR, and TCRdb's table has in-frame clones only and misses some. The sample lists over 85,000 clones, around 77% occurring once. Source material: PBMCs. The receptors stem from a female donor in good health and CMV-seronegative. CDR3s include the opening cysteine and the closing phenylalanine or tryptophan. A D gene is named only where the DNA matches it firmly.

D	V	J	CDR3
-	TRBV5-1	TRBJ1-1	CASSLHRANTEAFF
TRBD1	TRBV7-2	TRBJ1-5	CASSLRQGGQPQHF
-	TRBV4-3	TRBJ1-1	CASSQDEYFLEAFF
TRBD1	TRBV18	TRBJ1-1	CASSGGQAENTEAFF
TRBD1	TRBV11-3	TRBJ2-1	CASSSSPGQVSYNEQFF
TRBD1	TRBV19	TRBJ2-3	CASSLWGQGTDTQYF
TRBD1	TRBV29-1	TRBJ1-2	CSVGLTGANYGYTF
TRBD1	TRBV5-4	TRBJ1-2	CASRLTGAYGYTF
-	TRBV10-3	TRBJ2-1	CAISERGSSYNEQFF
-	TRBV29-1	TRBJ2-3	CSVGLGTDTQYF
TRBD2	TRBV15	TRBJ2-5	CATSRVGGGGQETQYF
-	TRBV19	TRBJ1-4	CASSPRTATNEKLFF
TRBD2	TRBV7-9	TRBJ2-1	CASSLRKAGGAYNEQFF
TRBD1	TRBV7-2	TRBJ2-3	CASSWTGESGQYF
-	TRBV7-9	TRBJ2-7	CASSLGGGSSYEQYF
-	TRBV6-1	TRBJ2-5	CASSEAAWGLQETQYF
TRBD1	TRBV7-9	TRBJ1-3	CASSSDRVENTIYF
-	TRBV7-2	TRBJ2-3	CASSQLRSTDTQYF
TRBD2	TRBV6-5	TRBJ2-5	CASSSWTRQETQYF
TRBD2	TRBV27	TRBJ2-1	CASSLGFRTSGSYEQFF
TRBD1	TRBV5-4	TRBJ2-7	CASSPGQEYFYEQYF
TRBD2	TRBV7-3	TRBJ2-2	CASSPHAGGNNGELFF